A single sample gave rise to the 17 T cell receptor beta chains below, sequenced in a study of human T cells and chemical hapten exposure (dated by TCRdb to 2020 to 2023). The time point label, as the study defines it: patch test 1, 2 weeks after DPC sensitization. Per the publication, the treatment or condition label means: therapeutic diphenylcyclopropenone sensitization with weekly scalp DPC. Library prep was done by RACE. The sample was run on a NextSeq 500. The public reads were run again by TCRdb, first through fastp at Q25 and then through MiXCR, and only productive beta chains were kept. CDR3 protein duplicates are merged, each entry listing the most common genes and DNA. Present in this sample are around 52,000 distinct CDR3 sequences, approximately 9.3% of which were seen just once. The top ten constitute 13% of the sample. Here the sequenced sample was whole blood, taken in connection with sensitization to the hapten diphenylcyclopropenone (DPC). The receptors shown here come from a woman in her thirties or forties with alopecia areata. Some clones in this sample may be carry-over from other donors' samples.

In its sample, this clonotype was seen many times. The chain uses TRBV11-1 and TRBJ1-1; D unclear. The CDR3 totals 13 residues. The germline gives CDR1 SGHAT, CDR2 FQDESV (reference sequence). V shed 1 base and J shed 3 bases, with 6 bases lying between them. CDR3 nucleotides: TGTGCCAGCAGCTTAGGACCTTACACTGAAGCTTTCTTT. This sequence encodes CASSLGPYTEAFF.

The chain employs TRBV18 and TRBJ2-5; the D is unclear. V dropped 3 bases and J dropped 2 bases, with 19 bases sitting between them. CDR3 size: 17 residues. Germline lookup yields CDR1 KGHSH and CDR2 LQKENI. CDR3 loop: CASSPGAWNTRQETQYF. DNA of the CDR3: TGTGCCAGCTCACCCGGCGCTTGGAATACCCGGCAAGAGACCCAGTACTTC. The entire variable domain, with the rest obtained from reference TRBV18 and TRBJ2-5, is as follows: NAGVMQNPRHLVRRRGQEARLRCSPMKGHSHVYWYRQLPEEGLKFMVYLQKENIIDESGMPKERFSAEFPKEGPSILRIQQVVRGDSAAYFCASSPGAWNTRQETQYFGPGTRLLVL.

This clonotype has only a few counts. The gene calls are TRBV5-1 and TRBJ2-2, with 11 nucleotides matching TRBD2. Germline V CDR1 and CDR2: SGHRS, YFSETQ. V shed 3 bases and J 0 bases; nucleotides not matched to a gene: 4. This CDR3 region has 17 residues. CDR3 sequence: CASSSGLAGANTGELFF. The CDR3 region has the DNA TGCGCCAGCAGCTCAGGACTAGCGGGCGCGAACACCGGGGAGCTGTTTTTT.

This clonotype was detected many times. J is TRBJ1-1 and V is TRBV7-9; D is ambiguous. The CDR3 totals 15 residues. The V end lost 3 bases, the J end lost 8 bases, and 19 bases lay between the germline ends. In germline, CDR1 is SEHNR, CDR2 FQNEAQ (reference sequence). The CDR3 DNA reads as TGTGCCAGCAGCTTCCGCATCGTTACGGATCCCGAAGCTTTCTTT. Amino acids: CASSFRIVTDPEAFF.

This chain links TRBV12-3 or TRBV12-4 with TRBJ2-3; D might be TRBD2 (6 bases). V was pared by 6 bases and J by 0 bases, with 16 bases between. The CDR3 loop spans 16 amino acids. The CDR3: CASSRQLAPSTDTQYF. CDR3 sequence (DNA): TGTGCCAGCAGCCGTCAGCTAGCGCCTAGCACAGATACGCAGTATTTT.

This clonotype came up many times. J is TRBJ1-5 and V is TRBV7-9, with D possibly matching TRBD1 (5 bases). The V gene's germline CDR1 is SEHNR and CDR2 FQNEAQ (reference sequence). Trimming removed 4 bases from V and 1 base from J, with 14 bases in between. The CDR3 is 16 residues long. Here the CDR3 DNA reads TGTGCCAGCAGCTCGGGCAGGGAGGGGAGCAATCAGCCCCAGCATTTT. It is translated as CASSSGREGSNQPQHF.

This clonotype was seen many times. The CDR3 sequence is CASSLESGRREKLFF. Here the CDR3 DNA reads TGCGCCAGCAGCTTGGAATCAGGGAGGCGTGAAAAACTGTTTTTT. The chain combines TRBV5-1 with TRBJ1-4; TRBD1 might be the D (5 bases). V was clipped by 0 bases and J by 7 bases, with 13 bases between them. Germline-derived CDR1 and CDR2 are SGHRS and YFSETQ. This CDR3 is 15 amino acids long.

The chain couples TRBV28 to TRBJ1-1; a possible D gene is TRBD1 (6 bases). V was trimmed by 6 bases and J by 6 bases, leaving 17 bases between them. Germline V gives CDR1 MDHEN, CDR2 SYDVKM. The CDR3 length is 14 residues. The CDR3 spells CASSLGGQTPEAFF. The CDR3 nucleotides are TGTGCCAGCAGCCTAGGGGGACAAACCCCTGAAGCTTTCTTT.

The chain couples TRBV6-6 to TRBJ1-5, with D unresolved. The CDR3 spans 12 residues. V shed 7 bases and J shed 11 bases, with 15 bases lying between them. In germline, CDR1 is MNHNY, CDR2 SVGAGI (reference sequence). CDR3 protein: CASTHQLMAQHF. CDR3 in DNA: TGTGCCAGCACCCACCAGTTGATGGCCCAGCATTTT.

This clonotype was observed many times. The CDR3 DNA follows: TGTGCCAGCAGCCCTAGGGGACGGGGGGGCCTCCAAGAGACCCAGTACTTC. Amino acid sequence: CASSPRGRGGLQETQYF. The gene calls are TRBV12-3 or TRBV12-4 and TRBJ2-5; the match to TRBD2 covers 8 bases. The CDR3 spans 17 residues. V dropped 6 bases and J dropped 1; count of bases not matched to a gene: 13.

As regards this clonotype: This may be a read error, as it is one base from a much larger clone. The rearrangement joins TRBV6-6 to TRBJ2-1; D is uncertain. V was trimmed by 1 base and J by 8 bases, leaving 18 bases between them. The CDR3 is made up of 16 amino acids. Germline assignment: CDR1 MNHNY and CDR2 SVGAGI (reference sequence). In DNA form, the CDR3 reads TGTGCCAGCAGTTACTACCAGAGGCCCTCAAGGGATGAGCAGTTCTTC. Translating gives CASSYYQRPSRDEQFF.

This clonotype was seen ten or more times. The chain joins TRBV15 to TRBJ2-2; D possibly corresponds to TRBD2 (5 bases). Germline lookup yields CDR1 LNHNV and CDR2 YYDKDF (reference sequence). With 0 bases removed from V and 4 bases from J, the gap between germline ends came to 6 bases. The CDR3 covers 14 residues. CDR3 coding DNA: TGTGCCACCAGCAGAGATCGGGGCACCGGGGAGCTGTTTTTT. Encoded protein: CATSRDRGTGELFF.

This chain connects TRBV3-1 to TRBJ2-5; no clear D. This CDR3 spans 11 amino acids. The germline V gene has CDR1 LGHDT and CDR2 YNNKEL (reference sequence). V shed 1 base and J shed 4 bases, with 1 base lying between them. CDR3 region: CASSQVETQYF. The CDR3 DNA reads TGTGCCAGCAGCCAAGTAGAGACCCAGTACTTC.

Comments on this clonotype: At one end, the junction sequence differs from germline, possibly due to a read error. This rearrangement joins TRBV7-9 to TRBJ1-3, with 8 bases identical to TRBD1. The CDR3 runs to 17 residues. Germline loops: CDR1 SEHNR, CDR2 FQNEAQ (reference sequence). CDR3 sequence: CVSSSGQGERDGNTIYF. The CDR3, as DNA: TGTGTCAGCAGCTCCGGACAGGGAGAGCGTGATGGAAACACCATATATTTT.

The CDR3 DNA is TGTGCCAGCAGCAAGCCGGGACTACGCACAGATACGCAGTATTTT. Its translation: CASSKPGLRTDTQYF. J is TRBJ2-3 and V is TRBV21-1; the D call TRBD2 from the table was never checked on the DNA. TRBV21-1 is recorded as a pseudogene. The CDR3 spans 15 residues.

The V and J genes are TRBV12-3 or TRBV12-4 and TRBJ2-1, with a weak D call TRBD2 (6 bases). V was pared by 1 base and J by 9 bases, with 10 bases between. The CDR3 sequence is 13 residues long. The CDR3 loop reads CASSLGLESEQFF. Written as DNA, the CDR3 is TGTGCCAGCAGTTTAGGACTAGAGAGTGAGCAGTTCTTC.

This sequence joins TRBV28 and TRBJ1-6; tentative D call: TRBD1 (5 bases). Trimming removed 6 bases from V and 11 bases from J, with 14 bases in between. The CDR3 contains 13 residues. Germline V lookup: CDR1 MDHEN, CDR2 SYDVKM. The CDR3 bases are TGTGCCAGCAGGGGGACGGGGGTTCCACCCCTCCACTTT. Translated, it gives CASRGTGVPPLHF.